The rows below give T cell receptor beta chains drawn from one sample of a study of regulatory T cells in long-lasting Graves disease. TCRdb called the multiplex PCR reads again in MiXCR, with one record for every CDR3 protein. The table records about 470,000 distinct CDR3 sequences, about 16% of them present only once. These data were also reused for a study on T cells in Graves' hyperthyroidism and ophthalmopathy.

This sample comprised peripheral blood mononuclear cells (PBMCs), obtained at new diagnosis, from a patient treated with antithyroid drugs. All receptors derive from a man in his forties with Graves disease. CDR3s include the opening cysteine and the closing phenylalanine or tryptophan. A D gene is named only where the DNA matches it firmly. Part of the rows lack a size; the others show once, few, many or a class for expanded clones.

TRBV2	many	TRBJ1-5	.	TGTGCCAGCACTAACAGGTATCAGCCCCAGCATTTT	CASTNRYQPQHF
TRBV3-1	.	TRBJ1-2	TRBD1	TGTGCCAGCAGCCAGCCGGGACAGGGACACTATGGCTACACCTTC	CASSQPGQGHYGYTF
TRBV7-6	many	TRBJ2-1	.	TGTGCCAGCAGCCCCGCGACTGGAACTTACAATGAGCAGTTCTTC	CASSPATGTYNEQFF
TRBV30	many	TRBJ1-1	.	TGTGCCTGGAGTGTACGGGGGGTTAGGAACACTGAAGCTTTCTTT	CAWSVRGVRNTEAFF
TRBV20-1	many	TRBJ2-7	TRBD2	TGCAGTGCTACGGGACTAGCGGGAGCGTACGAGCAGTACTTC	CSATGLAGAYEQYF
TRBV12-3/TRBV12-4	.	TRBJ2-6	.	TGTGCCAGCAGTCCCTCGGGTGACACCTTCACGGGGGCCAACGTCCTGACTTTC	CASSPSGDTFTGANVLTF
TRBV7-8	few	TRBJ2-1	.	TGTGCCAGCGGCTTAGACGAGCAGTTCTTC	CASGLDEQFF
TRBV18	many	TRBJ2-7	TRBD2	TGTGCCAGCTCACCGGGTAGCGGGACTCGCGAGCAGTACTTC	CASSPGSGTREQYF
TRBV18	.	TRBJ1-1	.	TGTGCCAGCTCACTAAGAGGGGACGCAGCTTTCTTT	CASSLRGDAAFF
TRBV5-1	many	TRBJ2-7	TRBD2	TGCGCCAGCAGCTTGGAAGGTAGCGGGAGCTCCTACGAGCAGTACTTC	CASSLEGSGSSYEQYF
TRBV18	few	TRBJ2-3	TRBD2	TGTGCCAGCTCACCACGGGCTAGCGGGGGATACACAGATACGCAGTATTTT	CASSPRASGGYTDTQYF
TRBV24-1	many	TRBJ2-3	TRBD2	TGTGCCACCAGTGATCCCAAGCTTTCTAGCGGGAAAGATACGCAGTATTTT	CATSDPKLSSGKDTQYF
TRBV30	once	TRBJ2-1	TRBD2	TGTGCCTGGACGGGGACCGGGACTAGCGGGAGGCGCTCCTACAATGAGCAGTTCTTC	CAWTGTGTSGRRSYNEQFF
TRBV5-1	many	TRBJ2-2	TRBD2	TGCGCCAGCAGCTTGTGGCTAGCGGGAGAAACCGGGGAGCTGTTTTTT	CASSLWLAGETGELFF
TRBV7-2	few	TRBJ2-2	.	TGTGCCAGCAGCTTAGGGTCAGGGACCGGGGAGCTGTTTTTT	CASSLGSGTGELFF
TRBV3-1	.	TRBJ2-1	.	TGTGCCAGCAGCCCCCTAGCGAGGGGACACAATGAGCAGTTCTTC	CASSPLARGHNEQFF
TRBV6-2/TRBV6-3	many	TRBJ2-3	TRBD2	TGTGCCAGCAGTGAATTGTGGTCTAGCGGGAGGGCGGATACGCAGTATTTT	CASSELWSSGRADTQYF